This TCR beta chain was profiled in a study of control samples from healthy donors and cancer patients. TCRdb's copy holds only in-frame clones and misses some; the assay was immunoSEQ multiplex PCR. The sample contains tens of thousands of clones, around 83% of which appear only once. The length of the CDR3 is 15 residues. Germline V lookup: CDR1 SNHLY, CDR2 FYNNEI. Trimming removed 6 bases from V and 4 bases from J; junction bases left unmatched: 10. The chain combines TRBV2 with TRBJ2-7, with 9 nucleotides matching TRBD2. Sequenced material: blood. This TCR came from a woman between 50 and 59 years old in good health. CDR3 DNA sequence: TGTGCCAGCAGCCCCCTGGGGAGCGGGAGGTACGAGCAGTACTTC. Residues: CASSPLGSGRYEQYF.